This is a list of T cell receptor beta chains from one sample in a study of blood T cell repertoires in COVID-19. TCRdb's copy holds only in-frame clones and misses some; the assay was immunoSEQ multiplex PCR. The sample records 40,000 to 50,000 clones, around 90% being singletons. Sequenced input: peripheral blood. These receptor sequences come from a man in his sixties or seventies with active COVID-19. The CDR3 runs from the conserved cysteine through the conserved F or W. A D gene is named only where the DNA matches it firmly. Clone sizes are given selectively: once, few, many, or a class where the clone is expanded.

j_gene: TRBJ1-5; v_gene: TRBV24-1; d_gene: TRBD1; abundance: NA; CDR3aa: CATSPGGTGHSNQPQHF; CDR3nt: TGTGCCACCTCGCCCGGCGGGACAGGGCATAGCAATCAGCCCCAGCATTTT
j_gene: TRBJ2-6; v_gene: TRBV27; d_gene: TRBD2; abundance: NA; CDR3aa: CASTGGLAGANVLTF; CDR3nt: TGTGCCAGCACCGGTGGACTAGCTGGGGCCAACGTCCTGACTTTC
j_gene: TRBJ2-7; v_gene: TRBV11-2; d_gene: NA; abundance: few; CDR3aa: CASTASQGTYEQYF; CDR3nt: TGTGCCAGCACCGCTTCACAGGGTACCTACGAGCAGTACTTC
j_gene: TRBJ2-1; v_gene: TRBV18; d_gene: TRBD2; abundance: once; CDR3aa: CASSPLIRLAGEHNEQFF; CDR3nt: TGTGCCAGCTCACCATTGATTAGGCTAGCGGGGGAACACAATGAGCAGTTCTTC
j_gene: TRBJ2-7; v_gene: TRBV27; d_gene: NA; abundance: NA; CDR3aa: CASSLEPVPPSEQYF; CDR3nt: TGTGCCAGCAGTTTAGAGCCCGTTCCTCCGAGTGAGCAGTACTTC
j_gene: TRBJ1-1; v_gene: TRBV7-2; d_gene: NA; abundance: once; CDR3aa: CASSSTGTPNTEAFF; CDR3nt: TGTGCCAGCAGCAGTACCGGGACACCGAACACTGAAGCTTTCTTT
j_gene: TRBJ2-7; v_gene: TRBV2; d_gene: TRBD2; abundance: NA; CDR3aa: CASNLSPSLSGGVYEQYF; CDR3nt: TGTGCCAGCAACCTTTCTCCAAGTTTATCGGGGGGGGTTTACGAGCAGTACTTC
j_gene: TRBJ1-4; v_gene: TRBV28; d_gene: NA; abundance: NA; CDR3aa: CASSPKGVGKEKLFF; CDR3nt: TGTGCCAGCAGTCCCAAGGGAGTGGGGAAAGAAAAACTGTTTTTT
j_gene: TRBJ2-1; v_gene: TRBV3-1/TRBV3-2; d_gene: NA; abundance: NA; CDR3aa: CASSRFAGARDNEQFF; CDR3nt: TGTGCCAGCAGCCGATTCGCAGGGGCGCGTGACAATGAGCAGTTCTTC
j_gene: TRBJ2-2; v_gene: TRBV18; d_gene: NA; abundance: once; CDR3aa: CASSRQPSDTGELFF; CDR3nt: TGTGCCAGCTCGCGACAGCCTAGTGACACCGGGGAGCTGTTTTTT
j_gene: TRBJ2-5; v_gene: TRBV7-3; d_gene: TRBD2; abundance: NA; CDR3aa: CASSRLSGGAETQYF; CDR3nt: TGTGCCAGCAGCCGCCTTAGCGGGGGGGCTGAGACCCAGTACTTC
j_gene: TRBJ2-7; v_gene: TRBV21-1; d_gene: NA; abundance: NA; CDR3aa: CASSKCGLAGGYEQYF; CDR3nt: TGTGCCAGCAGCAAATGCGGACTAGCGGGGGGGTACGAGCAGTACTTC
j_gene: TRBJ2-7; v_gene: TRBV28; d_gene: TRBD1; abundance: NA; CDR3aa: CASSLPPGQGAYEQYF; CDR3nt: TGTGCCAGCAGTTTGCCACCGGGACAGGGGGCGTACGAGCAGTACTTC